One and the same sample provided the 20 T cell receptor beta chains below, sequenced in a study of T cell changes during pregnancy in multiple sclerosis. Assay: immunoSEQ multiplex PCR; the TCRdb copy retains only in-frame clones and omits some. Here the sample spans about 87,000 clones, approximately 92% being singletons. Sequenced here: peripheral blood, sampled in the third trimester of pregnancy. The receptors were gathered from a female donor in good health, enrolled as a control in a pregnancy study.

The chain uses TRBV2 and TRBJ2-1; D may be TRBD1 (5 bases). The V end lost 2 bases, the J end lost 3 bases, and 11 bases lay between the germline ends. Germline CDR1 SNHLY, CDR2 FYNNEI. The CDR3 loop spans 15 amino acids. Here the CDR3 DNA reads TGTGCCAGCAGTGAATTAGCAGGGCTCTACAATGAGCAGTTCTTC. This encodes CASSELAGLYNEQFF. Together with reference TRBV2 and TRBJ2-1, the CDR3 gives the full variable domain: EPEVTQTPSHQVTQMGQEVILRCVPISNHLYFYWYRQILGQKVEFLVSFYNNEISEKSEIFDDQFSVERPDGSNFTLKIRSTKLEDSAMYFCASSELAGLYNEQFFGPGTRLTVL.

The chain has TRBV5-4 and TRBJ1-2; D possibly corresponds to TRBD1 (5 bases). Looked up from germline, CDR1 is SGHNT and CDR2 is YYREEE (reference sequence). The CDR3 length is 13 residues. V lost 0 bases, J lost 5 bases, and 8 bases lay in between. The CDR3 DNA follows: TGTGCCAGCAGCTTGGTAGGGGAATATGGCTACACCTTC. Protein product: CASSLVGEYGYTF.

The chain recombines TRBV5-1 with TRBJ1-1; the D gene is possibly TRBD1 (5 bases). Between the trimmed V and J ends, which lost 4 bases and 1 base, there was a span of 17 bases. The CDR3 totals 16 residues. CDR1 SGHRS and CDR2 YFSETQ come from the germline V gene. In DNA, the CDR3 is TGCGCCAGCAGCACGGGACGGACTATCTCGAACACTGAAGCTTTCTTT. Translation gives CASSTGRTISNTEAFF.

The chain employs TRBV9 and TRBJ2-7; D unresolved. The germline V gene has CDR1 SGDLS and CDR2 YYNGEE. The CDR3 has 14 amino acids. Trimming shortened V by 1 base and J by 12 bases, and 20 bases separated the two germline ends. The CDR3 DNA is TGTGCCAGCAGCGTATCAGGAACTCCCGCCGAGTTGTACTTC. Translation gives CASSVSGTPAELYF.

The chain combines TRBV4-1 with TRBJ2-3, with 9 bases lining up with TRBD1. The CDR3 loop spans 16 amino acids. Germline trimming cut 2 bases from V and 6 bases from J; bases unmatched to any gene: 9. CDR1 and CDR2 from the germline V gene are MGHRA and YSYEKL. In nucleotides, the CDR3 is TGCGCCAGCAGCCAACCCCGCCGGGACAGGGCGGATACGCAGTATTTT. Its protein product is CASSQPRRDRADTQYF.

The chain carries TRBV7-2 and TRBJ2-3, with D unresolved. The V and J ends lost 1 base and 0 bases respectively, with 5 bases between them. Germline CDR1 and CDR2: SGHTA and FQGNSA. There are 14 residues in the CDR3. Here the CDR3 reads CASSLVSSTDTQYF. In DNA form, the CDR3 reads TGTGCCAGCAGCTTAGTGAGTAGCACAGATACGCAGTATTTT.

This clone showed up just a few times. V and J are TRBV14 and TRBJ1-1; D gene unclear. The V end lost 1 base, the J end lost 2 bases, and 5 bases lay between the germline ends. Germline CDR1 is SGHDN and CDR2 is FVKESK. This CDR3 region has 13 residues. The CDR3 region is CASSQGVNTEAFF. The CDR3 nucleotides are TGTGCCAGCAGCCAAGGAGTTAACACTGAAGCTTTCTTT.

The chain uses TRBV7-9 and TRBJ2-7; 12 bases map to TRBD2. Per the germline V gene, CDR1 is SEHNR and CDR2 is FQNEAQ (reference sequence). Trimming took 4 bases from V and 4 from J; bases not matched to a gene: 5. The CDR3 spans 15 residues. In nucleotides, the CDR3 is TGTGCCAGCAGCTCCCGACTAGCGGGAGTTTACGAGCAGTACTTC. Translation: CASSSRLAGVYEQYF.

V and J are TRBV28 and TRBJ1-1; the match to TRBD1 covers 10 bases. With 3 bases clipped from V and 4 bases from J, the junction kept 5 bases outside the gene matches. This CDR3 has 15 amino acids. CDR1 is MDHEN and CDR2 is SYDVKM in the germline V gene. DNA for the CDR3: TGTGCCAGCAGTTTTAGGGACAGGGGTAGCACTGAAGCTTTCTTT. It is translated as CASSFRDRGSTEAFF. Using reference TRBV28 and TRBJ1-1 for the parts outside the CDR3, the full variable domain is DVKVTQSSRYLVKRTGEKVFLECVQDMDHENMFWYRQDPGLGLRLIYFSYDVKMKEKGDIPEGYSVSREKKERFSLILESASTNQTSMYLCASSFRDRGSTEAFFGQGTRLTVV.

This rearrangement joins TRBV29-1 to TRBJ1-2; TRBD1 might be the D (6 bases). Germline V gene sequence: CDR1 SQVTM, CDR2 ANQGSEA. The CDR3 consists of 13 residues. V lost 4 bases to trimming and J lost 4 bases, with 13 bases between them. CDR3 amino acids: CSVVGGPFYGYTF. CDR3 nucleotides: TGCAGCGTTGTGGGGGGGCCCTTCTATGGCTACACCTTC.

The gene calls are TRBV28 and TRBJ1-2, with D possibly TRBD1 on 5 matching bases. Looked up from germline, CDR1 is MDHEN and CDR2 is SYDVKM. The ends were cut back, 3 bases at V and 5 bases at J, with 7 bases in the middle. CDR3 length equals 12 residues. CDR3 loop: CASSFRQYGYTF. In DNA, the CDR3 is TGTGCCAGCAGTTTCCGACAGTATGGCTACACCTTC.

The chain uses TRBV27 and TRBJ1-5; TRBD1 might be the D (6 bases). Germline CDR1 is MNHEY and CDR2 is SMNVEV (reference sequence). Trimming removed 8 bases from V and 2 bases from J, with 16 bases in between. CDR3 length: 15 residues. The CDR3: CASASQGLGNQPQHF. CDR3 nucleotide sequence: TGTGCCAGCGCCTCCCAGGGGCTCGGCAATCAGCCCCAGCATTTT.

The rearrangement joins TRBV28 to TRBJ1-3, with D perhaps TRBD1 (5 bases). CDR1 is MDHEN, CDR2 SYDVKM, per germline. The V and J ends lost 5 bases and 4 bases respectively, with 12 bases between them. This CDR3 contains 14 residues. DNA for the CDR3: TGTGCCAGCAGTCTAGCGGGGCTCGGAAACACCATATATTTT. Protein: CASSLAGLGNTIYF.

The chain has TRBV27 and TRBJ1-5; 8 bases line up with TRBD1. The CDR3 spans 14 residues. V was pared by 6 bases and J by 1 base, with 2 bases of the junction left unmatched. Germline V CDR1 and CDR2: MNHEY, SMNVEV (reference sequence). CDR3 loop: CASSRQGSNQPQHF. CDR3 DNA sequence: TGTGCCAGCAGCCGACAGGGGAGCAATCAGCCCCAGCATTTT.

The chain employs TRBV11-3 and TRBJ2-1; D gene ambiguous. The V gene's germline CDR1 is SGHNT and CDR2 YENEEA. V was cut by 5 bases and J by 0 bases, with 11 bases left in between. The CDR3 has 15 amino acids. The DNA for the CDR3 is TGTGCCAGCAGCGTACGGTGGAGCTCCTACAATGAGCAGTTCTTC. It is translated as CASSVRWSSYNEQFF. Based on the CDR3 plus reference TRBV11-3 and TRBJ2-1, the full variable domain is EAGVVQSPRYKIIEKKQPVAFWCNPISGHNTLYWYLQNLGQGPELLIRYENEEAVDDSQLPKDRFSAERLKGVDSTLKIQPAELGDSAVYLCASSVRWSSYNEQFFGPGTRLTVL.

This clone showed up many times. The V gene is TRBV6-5, the J gene TRBJ2-1, with 12 nucleotides matching TRBD2. The germline gives CDR1 MNHEY, CDR2 SVGAGI. V lost 0 bases, J lost 12 bases, and 6 bases stayed unmatched. This CDR3 is built from 15 residues. CDR3: CASSYSVGLAGRQFF. In DNA form, the CDR3 reads TGTGCCAGCAGTTACTCGGTGGGACTAGCGGGTCGGCAGTTCTTC.

V usage is TRBV6-5 and J usage is TRBJ1-2; no definite D call. The CDR3 spans 15 residues. CDR1 is MNHEY and CDR2 is SVGAGI in the germline V gene. The V gene lost 7 bases and the J gene lost 8 bases, with 23 bases spanning the gap. CDR3 loop: CASTSPTREMRGYTF. The CDR3, as DNA: TGTGCCAGCACTTCACCTACACGGGAAATGCGGGGCTACACCTTC.

This sequence joins TRBV28 and TRBJ2-3, with 8 bases lining up with TRBD2. V lost 11 bases and J lost 4; bases outside the gene matches: 11. The CDR3 is 14 residues long. Germline V CDR1 and CDR2: MDHEN, SYDVKM. CDR3 coding DNA: TGTGCCTCCTCGGGGCGGGAGGTTGCAGATACGCAGTATTTT. Translating it yields CASSGREVADTQYF. Using reference TRBV28 and TRBJ2-3 for the parts outside the CDR3, the full variable domain is DVKVTQSSRYLVKRTGEKVFLECVQDMDHENMFWYRQDPGLGLRLIYFSYDVKMKEKGDIPEGYSVSREKKERFSLILESASTNQTSMYLCASSGREVADTQYFGPGTRLTVL.

This clone appeared once. The chain is built from TRBV6-6 and TRBJ1-4; 7 nucleotides agree with TRBD1. V lost 6 bases to trimming and J lost 6 bases; unmatched junction nucleotides: 4. CDR3 size: 13 residues. CDR1 is MNHNY, CDR2 SVGAGI, per germline (reference sequence). The CDR3 nucleotides read TGTGCCAGCAGGCGACAGGGAGATGAAAAACTGTTTTTT. This gives the protein CASRRQGDEKLFF.

This sequence joins TRBV11-1 and TRBJ2-2; 7 nucleotides agree with TRBD1. The germline CDR1 and CDR2 sequences are SGHAT and FQDESV (reference sequence). This CDR3 has 13 amino acids. With V trimmed by 4 bases and J by 6 bases, 2 bases remained unmatched. This CDR3 reads CASSSQGAGELFF. The CDR3 nucleotides read TGTGCCAGCAGCTCGCAGGGGGCCGGGGAGCTGTTTTTT.